The source of this T cell receptor (beta chain) is a study of regulatory T cells in long-lasting Graves disease. Regarding the study as a whole: The number of shared public clonotypes was higher in persistent patients (approximately 3,000) than new patients (roughly 970). Those with persistent Graves' had less TCR diversity than newly diagnosed patients.

Documented time point: persistent/refractory GD, antithyroid drugs over 5 years with positive TRAb. PBMC-derived RNA was used for the TCR library. Germline CDR1 and CDR2: MNHEY and SMNVEV (reference sequence). V dropped 0 bases and J dropped 4 bases, with 12 bases sitting between them. This CDR3 has 15 residues. With regard to this clonotype: Its antigen remains unidentified.

Investigators prepared the TCR beta libraries by applying iRepertoire HTBI primers and Arm-PCR of CDR3 regions. TCRdb reprocessed the multiplex PCR reads via MiXCR and lists one record per CDR3 protein. This sample has 700,000 or so distinct CDR3 sequences; 25% to 30% occur once, and the top ten carry around 42%. The V and J genes are TRBV27 and TRBJ1-2; D might be TRBD1 (6 bases). Material: peripheral blood mononuclear cells (PBMCs), obtained when the disease was refractory, from a patient treated with antithyroid drugs. The source is a female donor with Graves disease. CDR3 in DNA: TGTGCCAGCAGTTTATCGCTGGGGGCCATCTATGGCTACACCTTC. Translation: CASSLSLGAIYGYTF.